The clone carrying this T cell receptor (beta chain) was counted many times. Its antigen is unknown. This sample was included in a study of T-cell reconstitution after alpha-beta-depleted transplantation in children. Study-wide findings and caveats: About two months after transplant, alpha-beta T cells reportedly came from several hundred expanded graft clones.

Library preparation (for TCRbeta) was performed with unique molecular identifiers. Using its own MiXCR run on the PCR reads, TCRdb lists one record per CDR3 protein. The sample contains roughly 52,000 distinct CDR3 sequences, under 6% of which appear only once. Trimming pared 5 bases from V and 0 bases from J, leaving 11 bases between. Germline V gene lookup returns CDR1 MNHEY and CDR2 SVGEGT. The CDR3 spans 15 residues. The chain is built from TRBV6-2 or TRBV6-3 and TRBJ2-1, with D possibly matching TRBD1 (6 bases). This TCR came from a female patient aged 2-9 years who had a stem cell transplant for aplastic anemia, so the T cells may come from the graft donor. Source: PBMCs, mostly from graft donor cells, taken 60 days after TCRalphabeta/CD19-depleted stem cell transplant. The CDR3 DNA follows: TGTGCCAGCAGTCACCGGGACAACTCCTACAATGAGCAGTTCTTC. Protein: CASSHRDNSYNEQFF.